Following are 19 T cell receptor beta chains from one sample sequenced in a study of PD-1 blockade in classical Hodgkin lymphoma. Assay used: immunoSEQ multiplex PCR; TCRdb lists only in-frame clones, some missing. The sample consists of about 96,000 clones, under 95% of them appearing once. Time point described: cycle 4 day 1 (C4D1), after 5 to 7 weeks of nivolumab. Every patient experienced relapse after autologous stem cell transplantation, and brentuximab vedotin exposure varied. The material sequenced was peripheral blood mononuclear cells (PBMCs), taken before the fourth cycle of nivolumab. These receptors all stem from a human donor with classical Hodgkin lymphoma.

The count of this clone is one. This sequence joins TRBV11-2 and TRBJ2-7; D not certain. CDR3 length equals 15 residues. The V end lost 5 bases, the J end lost 5 bases, and 19 bases lay between the germline ends. CDR1 SGHAT and CDR2 FQNNGV come from the germline V gene. The CDR3 loop is CASSANRQNSHEQYF. CDR3 sequence (DNA): TGTGCCAGCAGCGCAAATAGGCAGAACTCTCACGAGCAGTACTTC.

V usage is TRBV18 and J usage is TRBJ2-7; possibly TRBD1 for D (6 bases). Trimming left V 2 bases short and J 5 bases short, with 13 bases between. There are 14 residues in the CDR3. The germline V gene has CDR1 KGHSH and CDR2 LQKENI. The CDR3 protein is CASSPGGPGHEQYF. The CDR3 DNA is TGTGCCAGCTCACCAGGGGGCCCGGGACACGAGCAGTACTTC.

The chain uses TRBV5-5 and TRBJ2-7; 9 bases fit TRBD2. The CDR3 is 16 residues long. J was trimmed by 2 bases and V by 1 base; bases with no gene match: 7. Germline CDR1 reads SGHKS; CDR2 reads YYEKEE (reference sequence). The CDR3 DNA reads as TGTGCCAGCAGCTTGCGGCTAGCGGGACTAACCTACGAGCAGTACTTC. Its protein product is CASSLRLAGLTYEQYF.

The V call is TRBV5-4, the J call TRBJ2-7; perhaps TRBD1 as D (6 bases). The CDR3 spans 17 residues. Trimming cost V 1 base and J 0 bases, with 17 bases left between them. CDR1 is SGHNT and CDR2 is YYREEE in the germline V gene (reference sequence). CDR3 protein: CASSLRTAPRISYEQYF. CDR3 nucleotides: TGTGCCAGCAGCTTGAGGACAGCCCCCCGCATCTCCTACGAGCAGTACTTC.

The chain couples TRBV14 to TRBJ2-7, with D unclear. Per germline, CDR1 SGHDN and CDR2 FVKESK. V shed 0 bases and J shed 5 bases, with 5 bases lying between them. This CDR3 spans 12 amino acids. DNA for the CDR3: TGTGCCAGCAGCCAAGATGACCACGAGCAGTACTTC. Translation gives CASSQDDHEQYF.

The rearrangement uses TRBV2 and TRBJ2-7; 10 bases are shared with TRBD1. V dropped 6 bases and J dropped 4; count of bases not matched to a gene: 3. The CDR3 sequence is 13 residues long. The germline V gene encodes CDR1 SNHLY and CDR2 FYNNEI. The CDR3 region has the DNA TGTGCCAGCAGAGGGACAGGGGCGTACGAGCAGTACTTC. The encoded protein is CASRGTGAYEQYF.

The V and J genes are TRBV4-1 and TRBJ1-4; 9 nucleotides line up with TRBD1. The CDR3 extends over 16 amino acids. Germline CDR1 and CDR2: MGHRA and YSYEKL. After removal of 4 bases from V and 6 bases from J, the junction contained 9 bases not matched to a gene. CDR3 sequence (DNA): TGCGCCAGCAGCCTCTCCTGGACAGGGGTAGATGAAAAACTGTTTTTT. Amino acids: CASSLSWTGVDEKLFF.

V gene TRBV29-1 combines with J gene TRBJ1-1; no definite D call. The V end lost 0 bases, the J end lost 1 base, and 0 bases lay between the germline ends. Germline CDR1 and CDR2: SQVTM and ANQGSEA. The length of the CDR3 is 11 residues. The CDR3 protein is CSVEENTEAFF. CDR3 bases: TGCAGCGTTGAAGAGAACACTGAAGCTTTCTTT.

This chain connects TRBV5-4 to TRBJ1-5, with D uncertain. The CDR3 consists of 18 residues. Trimming took 2 bases from V and 4 from J, leaving 22 bases between them. Looked up from germline, CDR1 is SGHNT and CDR2 is YYREEE (reference sequence). The CDR3 sequence is CASSFLTRLTRRNQPQHF. The CDR3 bases are TGTGCCAGCAGCTTCCTCACACGACTCACCCGGCGGAATCAGCCCCAGCATTTT.

The gene calls are TRBV9 and TRBJ2-1, with D possibly being TRBD2 (5 bases). The CDR3 has 14 residues. Germline CDR1 is SGDLS and CDR2 is YYNGEE. V shed 3 bases and J shed 4 bases, with 11 bases lying between them. CDR3 in DNA: TGTGCCAGCAGCGGAGGACTGGGGTACAATGAGCAGTTCTTC. It encodes CASSGGLGYNEQFF. Using reference TRBV9 and TRBJ2-1 for the parts outside the CDR3, the full variable domain is DSGVTQTPKHLITATGQRVTLRCSPRSGDLSVYWYQQSLDQGLQFLIQYYNGEERAKGNILERFSAQQFPDLHSELNLSSLELGDSALYFCASSGGLGYNEQFFGPGTRLTVL.

The chain links TRBV9 to TRBJ2-7, with 12 positions matching TRBD2. This CDR3 comprises 16 residues. Trimming cost V 3 bases and J 2 bases; bases outside gene matches: 6. Germline V gene data show CDR1 as SGDLS and CDR2 as YYNGEE. CDR3 in amino acids: CASSALAGGTPYEQYF. CDR3 nucleotide sequence: TGTGCCAGCAGCGCCCTAGCGGGAGGGACCCCCTACGAGCAGTACTTC.

The chain joins TRBV7-9 to TRBJ1-3; 7 nucleotides match TRBD1. The V and J ends lost 4 bases and 4 bases, in that order; junction bases with no gene match: 10. Germline lookup yields CDR1 SEHNR and CDR2 FQNEAQ (reference sequence). The CDR3 loop spans 16 amino acids. The CDR3 bases are TGTGCCAGCAGCTCCCTCGACAGGGTGGTAGGAAACACCATATATTTT. Translated: CASSSLDRVVGNTIYF. The entire variable domain, with the rest obtained from reference TRBV7-9 and TRBJ1-3, is as follows: DTGVSQNPRHKITKRGQNVTFRCDPISEHNRLYWYRQTLGQGPEFLTYFQNEAQLEKSRLLSDRFSAERPKGSFSTLEIQRTEQGDSAMYLCASSSLDRVVGNTIYFGEGSWLTVV.

V gene TRBV27 combines with J gene TRBJ1-2, with TRBD1 matching over 9 bases. Germline V gene lookup returns CDR1 MNHEY and CDR2 SMNVEV (reference sequence). V gave up 9 bases and J gave up 3 bases; unmatched junction bases: 11. This CDR3 is built from 15 residues. The CDR3 protein is CASPILQGADYGYTF. CDR3 nucleotide sequence: TGTGCCAGTCCAATCTTACAGGGGGCGGACTATGGCTACACCTTC.

The V gene is TRBV4-1, the J gene TRBJ2-5; D is undetermined. The CDR3 is 11 amino acids. Germline CDR1 MGHRA, CDR2 YSYEKL. Trimming cost V 5 bases and J 2 bases, with 3 bases left between them. The CDR3 is CASSSQETQYF. The CDR3 DNA reads as TGCGCCAGCAGCTCACAAGAGACCCAGTACTTC.

The rearrangement joins TRBV2 to TRBJ1-5, with 9 bases matching TRBD1. CDR1 and CDR2 from the germline V gene are SNHLY and FYNNEI. The V segment lost 5 bases and the J segment 5 bases; nucleotides outside the gene matches: 7. The CDR3 runs 15 residues. CDR3 DNA sequence: TGTGCCAGCAGTATCGGGACAGGGATTCATCAGCCCCAGCATTTT. This translates into CASSIGTGIHQPQHF.

The chain links TRBV6-1 to TRBJ1-4; D not resolved. V lost 2 bases to trimming and J lost 10 bases, with 11 bases between them. This CDR3 region has 13 residues. Looked up from germline, CDR1 is MNHNS and CDR2 is SASEGT. CDR3 region: CASSETVLLKLFF. CDR3 nucleotide sequence: TGTGCCAGCAGTGAAACGGTGCTCCTAAAACTGTTTTTT.

This chain joins TRBV5-1 and TRBJ1-4; TRBD1 aligns across 7 bases. This CDR3 has 15 residues. Trimming took 4 bases from V and 7 from J; bases not matched to a gene: 10. Germline values: CDR1 SGHRS, CDR2 YFSETQ. CDR3 in amino acids: CASSLGQAGSEKLFF. The CDR3 coding sequence is TGCGCCAGCAGCCTCGGACAGGCAGGAAGTGAAAAACTGTTTTTT.

This clone was observed once. The chain recombines TRBV5-4 with TRBJ1-2; D call uncertain. The germline V gene encodes CDR1 SGHNT and CDR2 YYREEE (reference sequence). The CDR3 runs 15 residues. V lost 0 bases and J lost 7, with 16 bases in between. The DNA of the CDR3 is TGTGCCAGCAGCTTGGCCAACAGCCCCTACACTGGCTACACCTTC. Protein product: CASSLANSPYTGYTF.

In its sample, this clone was seen a few times. J is TRBJ1-1 and V is TRBV28, with D unclear. This CDR3 region has 14 residues. The ends were cut back, 3 bases at V and 0 bases at J, with 8 bases in the middle. Germline CDR1 is MDHEN and CDR2 is SYDVKM. CDR3 region: CASSFQYMNTEAFF. The CDR3 DNA follows: TGTGCCAGCAGTTTCCAGTACATGAACACTGAAGCTTTCTTT.